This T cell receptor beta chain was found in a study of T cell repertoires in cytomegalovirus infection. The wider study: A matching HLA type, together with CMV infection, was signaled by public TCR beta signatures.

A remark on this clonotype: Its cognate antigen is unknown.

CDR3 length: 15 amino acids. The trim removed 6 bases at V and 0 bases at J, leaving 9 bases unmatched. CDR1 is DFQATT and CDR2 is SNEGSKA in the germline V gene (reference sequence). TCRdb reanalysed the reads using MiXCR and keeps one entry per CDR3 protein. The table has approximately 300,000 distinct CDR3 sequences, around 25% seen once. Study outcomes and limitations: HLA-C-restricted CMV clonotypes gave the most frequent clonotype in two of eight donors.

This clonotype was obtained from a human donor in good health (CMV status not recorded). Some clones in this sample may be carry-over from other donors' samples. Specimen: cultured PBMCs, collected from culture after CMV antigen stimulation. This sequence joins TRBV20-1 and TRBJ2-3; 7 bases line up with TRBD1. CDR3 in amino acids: CSADDRERSTDTQYF. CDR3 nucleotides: TGCAGTGCCGACGACAGGGAACGTAGCACAGATACGCAGTATTTT.